A selection of T cell receptor beta chains follows, all from one sample in a study of cytomegalovirus exposure and HLA in healthy donors. The table came from immunoSEQ multiplex PCR; TCRdb's copy has only in-frame clones and leaves some out. This sample has around 130,000 clones, with roughly 78% found just once. Sequenced material: PBMCs. Every receptor here comes from a man aged 25 to 40 in good health and CMV-seronegative. CDR3s include the opening cysteine and the closing phenylalanine or tryptophan. The D gene is left open where the match is weak. Some rows have no size entry. The others give once, few or many, or a class for an expanded clone.

v_call	clone_size	d_call	j_call	cdr3_nt	cdr3_aa
TRBV6-5	few	TRBD1	TRBJ2-7	TGTGCCAGCAGAATGACAGGGGGCGCGGGCGAGCAGTACTTC	CASRMTGGAGEQYF
TRBV5-1	.	TRBD2	TRBJ2-1	TGCGCCAGCAGCTTGGTGTCTAGCGGAAGTTCGGGAGAGCAGTTCTTC	CASSLVSSGSSGEQFF
TRBV2	.	.	TRBJ2-5	TGTGCCAGCAGTTATGCTAGCGCCCAAGAGACCCAGTACTTC	CASSYASAQETQYF
TRBV7-9	.	TRBD1	TRBJ1-1	TGTGCCAGCAGTTCTCCAGGGACAGGCTTCAACACTGAAGCTTTCTTT	CASSSPGTGFNTEAFF
TRBV13	.	TRBD1	TRBJ1-4	TGTGCCAGCAGCATCGGGACAGGGGCAAATGAAAAACTGTTTTTT	CASSIGTGANEKLFF
TRBV29-1	.	TRBD1	TRBJ2-5	TGCAGCGTCGCAGGGGGCCAAGAGACCCAGTACTTC	CSVAGGQETQYF
TRBV5-6	few	.	TRBJ2-7	TGTGCCAGCAGCTCCTACCGATACGACAGAAAATACGAGCAGTACTTC	CASSSYRYDRKYEQYF
TRBV6-5	.	TRBD1	TRBJ1-4	TGTGCCAGCAGTTACTCGATAACAGGGGCTAATGAAAAACTGTTTTTT	CASSYSITGANEKLFF
TRBV6-5	.	.	TRBJ1-5	TGTGCCAGCGGGAGTAGCAATCAGCCCCAGCATTTT	CASGSSNQPQHF
TRBV5-4	once	.	TRBJ2-7	TGTGCCAGCAGCACACGACTTCAGGGGAAGTTCGGCGAGCAGTACTTC	CASSTRLQGKFGEQYF
TRBV4-3	few	TRBD1	TRBJ1-6	TGCGCCAGCAGCCAGGGACAGGGGTCGGGGATCGATAATTCACCCCTCCACTTT	CASSQGQGSGIDNSPLHF
TRBV5-1	.	.	TRBJ1-2	TGCGCCAGCAGCTTGAGCACGTCCACCAACTATGGCTACACCTTC	CASSLSTSTNYGYTF
TRBV6-4	few	TRBD1	TRBJ2-1	TGTGCCAGCAGTGAGTCACAGGGGGCGGCCAATGAGCAGTTCTTC	CASSESQGAANEQFF
TRBV5-5	.	TRBD1	TRBJ1-4	TGTGCCAGCAGGATGGGACAGTACGAAAAACTGTTTTTT	CASRMGQYEKLFF
TRBV7-7	.	TRBD2	TRBJ2-3	TGTGCTAGCAGCCTGGGACTAGCGGGAAGCACAGATACGCAGTATTTT	CASSLGLAGSTDTQYF
TRBV2	.	.	TRBJ2-5	TGTGCCAGCAGAGGGGTTTCAGGGGCAGGTTTGGCCCAGTACTTC	CASRGVSGAGLAQYF
TRBV6-5	.	.	TRBJ1-5	TGTGCCAGCGGCTGGCCCCAGCATTTT	CASGWPQHF
TRBV19	.	.	TRBJ1-6	TGTGCCAGTAGTCATCAACAGTCGAGCTCCTATAATTCACCCCTCCACTTT	CASSHQQSSSYNSPLHF
TRBV2	.	TRBD1	TRBJ2-7	TGTGCCAGCACTAGGGGACAGGGGGCTTCCTACGAGCAGTACTTC	CASTRGQGASYEQYF
TRBV6-5	.	.	TRBJ1-2	TGTGCCAGCAGGACCGGGGGACGGTATGGCTACACCTTC	CASRTGGRYGYTF
TRBV28	.	.	TRBJ1-3	TGTGCCAGCAGCCTAGGTATAGCGTTCTCTGGAAACACCATATATTTT	CASSLGIAFSGNTIYF
TRBV30	.	TRBD2	TRBJ2-3	TGTGCCTGGAGTCTGACTAGCGGCGCAGATACGCAGTATTTT	CAWSLTSGADTQYF
TRBV7-9	.	.	TRBJ2-2	TGTGCCAGCAGGTGGGGCTCCGCGAACACCGGGGAGCTGTTTTTT	CASRWGSANTGELFF
TRBV19	.	.	TRBJ2-2	TGTGCCACCCAACGGAGAGGGAACACCGGGGAGCTGTTTTTT	CATQRRGNTGELFF
TRBV28	.	TRBD1	TRBJ2-5	TGTGCCGCCAGCCCAGGGGGCGCAAGGCAAGAGACCCAGTACTTC	CAASPGGARQETQYF
TRBV5-5	.	TRBD1	TRBJ1-1	TGTGCCAGCAGTGGGACAGGGGCTAACACTGAAGCTTTCTTT	CASSGTGANTEAFF
TRBV29-1	.	TRBD1	TRBJ1-4	TGCAGCGCCGGACAGGGGGCTGAAAAACTGTTTTTT	CSAGQGAEKLFF